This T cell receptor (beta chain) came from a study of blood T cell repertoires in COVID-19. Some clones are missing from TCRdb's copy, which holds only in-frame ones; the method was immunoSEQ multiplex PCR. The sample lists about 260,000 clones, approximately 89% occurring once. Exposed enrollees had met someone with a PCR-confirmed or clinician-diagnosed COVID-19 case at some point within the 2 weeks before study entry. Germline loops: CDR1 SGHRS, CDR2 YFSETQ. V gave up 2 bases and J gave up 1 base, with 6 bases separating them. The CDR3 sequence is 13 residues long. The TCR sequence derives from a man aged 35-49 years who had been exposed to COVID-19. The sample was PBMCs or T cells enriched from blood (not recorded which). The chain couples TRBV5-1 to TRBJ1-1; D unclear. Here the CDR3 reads CASSLDTNTEAFF. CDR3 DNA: TGCGCCAGCAGCTTAGACACGAACACTGAAGCTTTCTTT.